One sample yielded the 21 T cell receptor beta chains listed below, sequenced in a study of control samples from healthy donors and cancer patients. Produced via immunoSEQ multiplex PCR; TCRdb's table is partial and in-frame only. Of fewer than 200,000 clones listed, 85% to 95% are singletons. Sample: blood. These receptors all stem from a woman aged 60-75 years in good health.

The sample holds one count of this clone. The chain recombines TRBV6-6 with TRBJ2-3; TRBD2 matches 7 bases. Germline CDR1 reads MNHNY; CDR2 reads SVGAGI (reference sequence). V lost 5 bases to trimming and J lost 6 bases; unmatched junction nucleotides: 17. CDR3 length: 17 amino acids. Here the CDR3 DNA reads TGTGCCAGCAGTCACCCTAGCGGAGGGGCCGGTTCGGATACGCAGTATTTT. Residues: CASSHPSGGAGSDTQYF.

V usage is TRBV7-3 and J usage is TRBJ2-1; possible D gene TRBD2, 5 bases. CDR1 is SGHTA, CDR2 FQGTGA, per germline. V was cut by 5 bases and J by 9 bases, with 14 bases left in between. The CDR3 is 13 amino acids. The chain's CDR3 is CASSTLDGLEQFF. The CDR3 DNA sequence: TGTGCCAGCAGCACCCTCGACGGACTTGAGCAGTTCTTC.

The chain links TRBV19 to TRBJ2-7, with 7 positions matching TRBD1. CDR3 length: 15 residues. Germline V gene lookup returns CDR1 LNHDA and CDR2 SQIVND (reference sequence). V shed 7 bases, J shed 4 bases, and the junction held 13 bases outside the gene matches. The CDR3, as DNA: TGTGCCAGTATGGATCTCGGGACAGACCATTACGAGCAGTACTTC. Translating it yields CASMDLGTDHYEQYF.

This clone was seen just once. This chain joins TRBV6-5 and TRBJ1-1; D remains unclear. The CDR3 runs to 14 residues. In germline, CDR1 is MNHEY, CDR2 SVGAGI. The V end was cut by 6 bases, the J end by 3 bases, with 14 bases between. The CDR3 here is CASRLRGVDTEAFF. CDR3 nucleotide sequence: TGTGCCAGCAGATTAAGAGGAGTAGACACTGAAGCTTTCTTT.

This clone appeared a few times. The chain links TRBV19 to TRBJ1-2, with 7 bases identical to TRBD1. CDR3 length: 16 amino acids. V lost 5 bases to trimming and J lost 4 bases; unmatched junction nucleotides: 13. Germline-derived CDR1 and CDR2 are LNHDA and SQIVND (reference sequence). The CDR3 region is CASSPGQLRVGYGYTF. The CDR3 DNA sequence: TGTGCCAGTAGTCCGGGACAGTTAAGAGTGGGCTATGGCTACACCTTC.

This sequence joins TRBV19 and TRBJ1-1; a weak D match, TRBD1 (6 bases). The germline gives CDR1 LNHDA, CDR2 SQIVND (reference sequence). The CDR3 is 15 residues long. V gave up 1 base and J gave up 0 bases, with 9 bases separating them. The CDR3 spells CASSIGTVLNTEAFF. CDR3 DNA: TGTGCCAGTAGTATAGGGACAGTCCTGAACACTGAAGCTTTCTTT. Drawing the rest from reference TRBV19 and TRBJ1-1, the complete variable domain is DGGITQSPKYLFRKEGQNVTLSCEQNLNHDAMYWYRQDPGQGLRLIYYSQIVNDFQKGDIAEGYSVSREKKESFPLTVTSAQKNPTAFYLCASSIGTVLNTEAFFGQGTRLTVV.

Only one count was recorded for this clone. Distinct nucleotide sequences in the sample also encode this CDR3. In DNA, the CDR3 is TGTGCCAGCAGCTTAGGGGGACAGGGTGGCACTGAAGCTTTCTTT. Its protein product is CASSLGGQGGTEAFF. This chain connects TRBV7-2 to TRBJ1-1; 9 nucleotides match TRBD1. Trimming cost V 1 base and J 4 bases; bases outside gene matches: 4. There are 15 residues in the CDR3. Germline values: CDR1 SGHTA, CDR2 FQGNSA.

The chain employs TRBV4-1 and TRBJ1-3; 7 bases align to TRBD1. The CDR3 covers 17 residues. Germline trimming cut 0 bases from V and 2 bases from J; bases unmatched to any gene: 7. Germline V gene data show CDR1 as MGHRA and CDR2 as YSYEKL. CDR3 in amino acids: CASSQEQQGLPGNTIYF. In DNA form, the CDR3 reads TGCGCCAGCAGCCAAGAGCAACAGGGGCTGCCTGGAAACACCATATATTTT.

This sequence joins TRBV4-1 and TRBJ2-3, with 9 bases lining up with TRBD2. CDR3 length: 16 amino acids. The germline CDR1 and CDR2 sequences are MGHRA and YSYEKL. The trim removed 4 bases at V and 2 bases at J, leaving 7 bases unmatched. The CDR3 loop reads CASSRRTSEATDTQYF. In nucleotides, the CDR3 is TGCGCCAGCAGCCGCAGGACTAGCGAGGCCACAGATACGCAGTATTTT.

The CDR3 is CASSSIGTSGPLGETQYF. CDR3 DNA: TGTGCCAGCAGCTCTATAGGGACTAGCGGGCCTCTAGGGGAGACCCAGTACTTC. This chain links TRBV13 with TRBJ2-5; 12 nucleotides align to TRBD2. Germline V CDR1 and CDR2: PRHDT, FYEKMQ (reference sequence). The CDR3 runs to 18 residues. After removal of 4 bases from V and 5 bases from J, the junction contained 14 bases not matched to a gene.

The chain recombines TRBV6-1 with TRBJ1-2; no clear D. From germline, CDR1 is MNHNS and CDR2 SASEGT. This CDR3 spans 13 amino acids. V was pared by 2 bases and J by 6 bases, with 10 bases between. The CDR3 region has the DNA TGTGCCAGCAGTGAACGGCAGGCTCATGGCTACACCTTC. It codes for CASSERQAHGYTF.

The CDR3 loop reads CASRHRTHAGNEQFF. Here the CDR3 DNA reads TGTGCCAGCAGACATCGGACTCACGCGGGCAATGAGCAGTTCTTC. The chain employs TRBV5-8 and TRBJ2-1, with a tentative D call TRBD2 (5 bases). The germline V gene encodes CDR1 SGHTS and CDR2 YDEGEE. V was trimmed by 5 bases and J by 6 bases, leaving 18 bases between them. The CDR3 runs to 15 residues.

The CDR3 spells CASSSLVLAGGIQGYNEQFF. DNA of the CDR3: TGTGCCAGCAGCTCCCTCGTACTAGCGGGGGGGATCCAGGGATACAATGAGCAGTTCTTC. The J gene is TRBJ2-1, the V gene TRBV13; TRBD2 aligns across 13 bases. Per germline, CDR1 PRHDT and CDR2 FYEKMQ (reference sequence). Trimming at V came to 4 bases and at J to 4 bases, leaving 16 bases not matched to a gene. This CDR3 has 20 residues.

V is TRBV6-2 or TRBV6-3 and J is TRBJ2-1; D is ambiguous. With 1 base removed from V and 2 bases from J, the gap between germline ends came to 6 bases. CDR1 is MNHEY, CDR2 SVGEGT, per germline. The length of the CDR3 is 14 residues. The CDR3 reads CASSYYRTYNEQFF. CDR3 coding DNA: TGTGCCAGCAGTTACTACAGAACCTACAATGAGCAGTTCTTC.

The chain joins TRBV29-1 to TRBJ1-2, with 7 bases matching TRBD1. CDR3 length: 13 residues. Germline CDR1 SQVTM, CDR2 ANQGSEA. The ends lost 5 bases at V and 0 bases at J; junction bases unmatched: 3. The CDR3 loop is CSVRGTANYGYTF. CDR3 in DNA: TGCAGCGTTCGGGGGACAGCTAACTATGGCTACACCTTC. Supplemented by reference TRBV29-1 and TRBJ1-2, the full variable domain reads SAVISQKPSRDICQRGTSLTIQCQVDSQVTMMFWYRQQPGQSLTLIATANQGSEATYESGFVIDKFPISRPNLTFSTLTVSNMSPEDSSIYLCSVRGTANYGYTFGSGTRLTVV.

This chain joins TRBV18 and TRBJ2-5, with 7 bases identical to TRBD1. From germline, CDR1 is KGHSH and CDR2 LQKENI. CDR3 length: 15 residues. The junction had 4 bases not matched to a gene; V was cut back by 3 bases and J by 0 bases. The CDR3 DNA follows: TGTGCCAGCTCACCTCGACAGGGTCACCAAGAGACCCAGTACTTC. This codes for CASSPRQGHQETQYF.

The chain employs TRBV7-9 and TRBJ1-2, with D uncertain. Germline CDR1 SEHNR, CDR2 FQNEAQ (reference sequence). V lost 5 bases, J lost 7 bases, and 29 bases lay in between. CDR3 length: 18 amino acids. CDR3 sequence (DNA): TGTGCCAGCAGCCCAATCTCCCTAGGGTCGGGGTCCGAGGGTGGCTACACCTTC. The encoded protein is CASSPISLGSGSEGGYTF.

The V gene is TRBV10-3, the J gene TRBJ2-5; D is unresolved. The CDR3 has 14 residues. The V end lost 2 bases, the J end lost 5 bases, and 12 bases lay between the germline ends. Per the germline V gene, CDR1 is ENHRY and CDR2 is SYGVKD. CDR3 amino acids: CAISEARFSETQYF. The CDR3 coding sequence is TGTGCCATCAGTGAGGCCAGATTTAGCGAGACCCAGTACTTC.

This chain links TRBV18 with TRBJ2-3; D gene unclear. The ends were cut back, 1 base at V and 0 bases at J, with 14 bases in the middle. The CDR3 covers 17 residues. CDR1 and CDR2 (germline): KGHSH, LQKENI. Written as DNA, the CDR3 is TGTGCCAGCTCACCACGACTGCCCAAGGCTAGCACAGATACGCAGTATTTT. The encoded protein is CASSPRLPKASTDTQYF.

The V and J genes are TRBV29-1 and TRBJ1-1, with TRBD1 as a possible D gene (5 bases). CDR1 and CDR2 from the germline V gene are SQVTM and ANQGSEA. Trimming pared 0 bases from V and 10 bases from J, leaving 12 bases between. This CDR3 contains 12 residues. CDR3 DNA: TGCAGCGTTGAAGATCAGGGATCCGGAGCTTTCTTT. Protein sequence: CSVEDQGSGAFF.

This sequence joins TRBV5-4 and TRBJ1-2; D is uncertain. This CDR3 region has 12 residues. The germline CDR1 and CDR2 sequences are SGHNT and YYREEE (reference sequence). V was pared by 4 bases and J by 5 bases, with 9 bases between. CDR3: CASSGGRYGYTF. CDR3 in DNA: TGTGCCAGCAGCGGAGGAAGGTATGGCTACACCTTC.